The TCR beta chain described here comes from a study of T cell changes during pregnancy in multiple sclerosis. Here immunoSEQ multiplex PCR was the method, and the copy in TCRdb shows in-frame clones only, minus some. The sample records some 29,000 clones, roughly nine tenths being singletons. The V end lost 5 bases, the J end lost 8 bases, and 18 bases lay between the germline ends. This CDR3 comprises 15 residues. Germline V gene lookup returns CDR1 SEHNR and CDR2 FQNEAQ (reference sequence). The origin of this receptor is a female donor with multiple sclerosis, enrolled in a pregnancy study. The chain links TRBV7-9 to TRBJ2-2; D uncertain. The sample was CD8+ T cells from peripheral blood mononuclear cells, taken in the third trimester of pregnancy. DNA of the CDR3: TGTGCCAGCAGCAATATCGATAGGTTGGAGGGGGAGCTGTTTTTT. Residues: CASSNIDRLEGELFF.